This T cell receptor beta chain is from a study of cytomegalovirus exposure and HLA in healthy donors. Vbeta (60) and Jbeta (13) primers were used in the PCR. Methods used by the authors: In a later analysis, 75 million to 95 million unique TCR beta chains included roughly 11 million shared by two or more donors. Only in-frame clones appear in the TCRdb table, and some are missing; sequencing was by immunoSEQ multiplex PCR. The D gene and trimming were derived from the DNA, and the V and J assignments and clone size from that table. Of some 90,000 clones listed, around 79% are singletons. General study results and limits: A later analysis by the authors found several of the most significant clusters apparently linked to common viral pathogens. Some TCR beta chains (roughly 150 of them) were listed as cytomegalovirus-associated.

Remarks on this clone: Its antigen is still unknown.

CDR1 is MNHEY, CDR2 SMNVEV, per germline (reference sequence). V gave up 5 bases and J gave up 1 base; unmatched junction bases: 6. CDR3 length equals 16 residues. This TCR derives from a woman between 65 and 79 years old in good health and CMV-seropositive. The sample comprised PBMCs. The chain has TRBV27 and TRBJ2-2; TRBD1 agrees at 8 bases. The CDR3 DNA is TGTGCCAGCAGTCCCTCGGACAGGGAGAACACCGGGGAGCTGTTTTTT. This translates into CASSPSDRENTGELFF.